Here is one T cell receptor (beta chain) with its context. The CDR3 covers 13 residues. Trimming took off 0 bases at V and 6 bases at J, with 7 bases between the two ends. Germline V gives CDR1 SGHNT, CDR2 YYREEE (reference sequence). Data came from immunoSEQ multiplex PCR; TCRdb stores just in-frame clones and leaves some out. The sample consists of 90,000 to 130,000 clones, about 72% of them appearing once. This entry comes from a study of blood T cell repertoires in COVID-19. Looking at the study overall: Samples came from the United States, Italy and Spain, spanning acute and convalescent COVID-19.

The origin of this receptor is a woman aged 55-75 years with acute or convalescent COVID-19. The V and J genes are TRBV5-4 and TRBJ2-1; a weak D match, TRBD1 (6 bases). Sequences were obtained from peripheral blood. The CDR3 region is CASSLDRANEQFF. CDR3 DNA: TGTGCCAGCAGCTTGGACAGGGCCAATGAGCAGTTCTTC.